At least ten counts were recorded for the clone carrying this T cell receptor (beta chain). Its antigen remains unidentified. These data belong to a study of CD8 T cells in ankylosing spondylitis. Study results and limitations: According to the report, clones linked to the disease were significantly enriched in matched synovial fluid samples taken from ankylosing spondylitis patients. Seemingly characteristic of ankylosing spondylitis blood was a TCR beta motif consisting of roughly 8 highly homologous variants.

The authors made TCR beta libraries by quantitative 5'-RACE with molecular barcodes. Each CDR3 protein is one row after TCRdb ran MiXCR on the 5' RACE reads. The sample comprises 450,000 to 550,000 distinct CDR3 sequences, approximately 5.3% of which are singletons, and approximately 4% rests with the top ten. The clonotype originates from a male donor with ankylosing spondylitis. The source material was blood, either unsorted or a sorted T cell fraction (not recorded which).

The CDR3 bases are TGCAGCGTTGTTTGGACCGGCAAAGAGACCCAGTACTTC. This encodes CSVVWTGKETQYF. The chain combines TRBV29-1 with TRBJ2-5, with D hard to call. The V end was cut by 4 bases, the J end by 3 bases, with 12 bases between. The CDR3 is 13 residues long. Germline V gives CDR1 SQVTM, CDR2 ANQGSEA.